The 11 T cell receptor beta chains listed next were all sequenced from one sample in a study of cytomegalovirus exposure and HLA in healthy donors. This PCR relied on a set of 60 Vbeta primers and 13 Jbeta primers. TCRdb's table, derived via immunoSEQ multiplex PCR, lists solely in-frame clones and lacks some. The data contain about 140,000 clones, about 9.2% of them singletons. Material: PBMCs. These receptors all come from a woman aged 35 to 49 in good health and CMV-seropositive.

The CDR3 DNA reads as TGTGCCACCAGCAGAGATAGGCCCCCGGGACTACTCACAGATACGCAGTATTTT. Its translation is CATSRDRPPGLLTDTQYF. This sequence joins TRBV15 and TRBJ2-3; 7 nucleotides match TRBD2. CDR1 and CDR2 (germline): LNHNV, YYDKDF (reference sequence). CDR3 length equals 18 residues. J lost 2 bases, V lost 0 bases, and 11 bases had no gene match.

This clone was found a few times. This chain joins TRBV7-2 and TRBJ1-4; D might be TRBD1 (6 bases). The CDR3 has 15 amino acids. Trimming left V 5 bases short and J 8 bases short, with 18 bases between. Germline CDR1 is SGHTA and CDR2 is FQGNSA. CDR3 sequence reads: CASSQRAGTTEKLFF. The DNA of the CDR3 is TGTGCCAGCAGCCAACGGGCCGGGACAACCGAAAAACTGTTTTTT.

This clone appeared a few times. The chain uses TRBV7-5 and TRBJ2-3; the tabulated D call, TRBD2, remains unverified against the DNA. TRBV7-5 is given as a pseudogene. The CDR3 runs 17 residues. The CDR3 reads CVRSPRWGLAATDTQYF. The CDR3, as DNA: TGTGTCAGAAGCCCGAGGTGGGGACTAGCGGCCACAGATACGCAGTATTTT.

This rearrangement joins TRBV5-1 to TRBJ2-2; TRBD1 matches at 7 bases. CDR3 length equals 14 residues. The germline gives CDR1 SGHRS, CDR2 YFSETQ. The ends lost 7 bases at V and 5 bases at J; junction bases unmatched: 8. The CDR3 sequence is CASGRQGGTGELFF. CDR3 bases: TGCGCCAGCGGCCGACAGGGTGGTACCGGGGAGCTGTTTTTT. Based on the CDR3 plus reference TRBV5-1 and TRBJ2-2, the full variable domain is KAGVTQTPRYLIKTRGQQVTLSCSPISGHRSVSWYQQTPGQGLQFLFEYFSETQRNKGNFPGRFSGRQFSNSRSEMNVSTLELGDSALYLCASGRQGGTGELFFGEGSRLTVL.

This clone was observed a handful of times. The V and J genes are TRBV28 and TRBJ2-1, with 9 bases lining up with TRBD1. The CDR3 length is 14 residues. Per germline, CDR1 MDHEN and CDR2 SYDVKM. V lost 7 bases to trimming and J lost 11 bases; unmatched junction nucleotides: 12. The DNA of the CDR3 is TGTGCCAGCACCTTCCCGCCGGGACAGGGTCAGCAGTTCTTC. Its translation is CASTFPPGQGQQFF.

Here the CDR3 DNA reads TGCAGCGTTGTGAGACAGGGAAGGGGCGGGTACACTGAAGCTTTCTTT. It encodes CSVVRQGRGGYTEAFF. The V and J genes are TRBV29-1 and TRBJ1-1; 7 nucleotides line up with TRBD1. The V gene's germline CDR1 is SQVTM and CDR2 ANQGSEA. The CDR3 is made up of 16 amino acids. V was clipped by 4 bases and J by 3 bases; unmatched bases: 14.

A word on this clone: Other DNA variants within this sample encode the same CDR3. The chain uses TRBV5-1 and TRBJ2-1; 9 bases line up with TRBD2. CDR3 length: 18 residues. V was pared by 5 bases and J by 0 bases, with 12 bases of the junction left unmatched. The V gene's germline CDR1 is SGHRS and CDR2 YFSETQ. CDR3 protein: CASSPSSGGIGSYNEQFF. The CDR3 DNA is TGCGCCAGCAGTCCTTCCAGCGGGGGGATCGGCTCCTACAATGAGCAGTTCTTC.

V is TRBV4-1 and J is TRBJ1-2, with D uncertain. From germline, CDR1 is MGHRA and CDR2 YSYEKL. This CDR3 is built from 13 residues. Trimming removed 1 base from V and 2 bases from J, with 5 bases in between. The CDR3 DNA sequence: TGCGCCAGCAGCCAAGGAGGAAACTATGGCTACACCTTC. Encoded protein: CASSQGGNYGYTF.

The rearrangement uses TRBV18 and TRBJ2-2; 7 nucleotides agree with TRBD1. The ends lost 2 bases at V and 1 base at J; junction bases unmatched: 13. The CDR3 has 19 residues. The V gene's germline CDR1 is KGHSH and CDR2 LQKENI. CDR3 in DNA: TGTGCCAGCTCACCAATGAGGACAGGAGACTGGGAGAACACCGGGGAGCTGTTTTTT. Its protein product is CASSPMRTGDWENTGELFF.

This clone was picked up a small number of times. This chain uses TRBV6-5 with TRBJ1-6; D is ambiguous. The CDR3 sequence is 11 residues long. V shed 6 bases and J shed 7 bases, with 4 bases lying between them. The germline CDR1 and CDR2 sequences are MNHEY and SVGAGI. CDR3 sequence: CASRQNSPLHF. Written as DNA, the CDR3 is TGTGCCAGCAGGCAGAATTCACCCCTCCACTTT.

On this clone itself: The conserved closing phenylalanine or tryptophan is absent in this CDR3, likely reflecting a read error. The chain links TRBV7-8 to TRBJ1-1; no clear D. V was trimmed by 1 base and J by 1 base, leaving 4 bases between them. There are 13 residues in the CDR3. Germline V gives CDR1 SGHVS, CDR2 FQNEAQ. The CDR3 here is CASSLGQNTEAFV. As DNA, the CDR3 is TGTGCCAGCAGCTTAGGACAGAACACTGAAGCTTTCGTT.